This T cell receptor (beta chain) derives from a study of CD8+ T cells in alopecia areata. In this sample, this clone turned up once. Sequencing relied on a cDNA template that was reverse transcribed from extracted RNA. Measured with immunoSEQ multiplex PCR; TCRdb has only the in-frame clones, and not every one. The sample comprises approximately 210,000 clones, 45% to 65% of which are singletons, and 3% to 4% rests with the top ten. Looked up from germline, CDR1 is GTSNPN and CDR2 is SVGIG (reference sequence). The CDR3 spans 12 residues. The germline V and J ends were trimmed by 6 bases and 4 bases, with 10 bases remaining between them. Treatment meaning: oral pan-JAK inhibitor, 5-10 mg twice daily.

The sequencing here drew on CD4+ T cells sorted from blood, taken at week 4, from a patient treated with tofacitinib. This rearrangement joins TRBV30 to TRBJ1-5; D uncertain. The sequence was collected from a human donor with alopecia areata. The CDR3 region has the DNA TGTGCCTGCAGGACCGAGAATCAGCCCCAGCATTTT. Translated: CACRTENQPQHF.